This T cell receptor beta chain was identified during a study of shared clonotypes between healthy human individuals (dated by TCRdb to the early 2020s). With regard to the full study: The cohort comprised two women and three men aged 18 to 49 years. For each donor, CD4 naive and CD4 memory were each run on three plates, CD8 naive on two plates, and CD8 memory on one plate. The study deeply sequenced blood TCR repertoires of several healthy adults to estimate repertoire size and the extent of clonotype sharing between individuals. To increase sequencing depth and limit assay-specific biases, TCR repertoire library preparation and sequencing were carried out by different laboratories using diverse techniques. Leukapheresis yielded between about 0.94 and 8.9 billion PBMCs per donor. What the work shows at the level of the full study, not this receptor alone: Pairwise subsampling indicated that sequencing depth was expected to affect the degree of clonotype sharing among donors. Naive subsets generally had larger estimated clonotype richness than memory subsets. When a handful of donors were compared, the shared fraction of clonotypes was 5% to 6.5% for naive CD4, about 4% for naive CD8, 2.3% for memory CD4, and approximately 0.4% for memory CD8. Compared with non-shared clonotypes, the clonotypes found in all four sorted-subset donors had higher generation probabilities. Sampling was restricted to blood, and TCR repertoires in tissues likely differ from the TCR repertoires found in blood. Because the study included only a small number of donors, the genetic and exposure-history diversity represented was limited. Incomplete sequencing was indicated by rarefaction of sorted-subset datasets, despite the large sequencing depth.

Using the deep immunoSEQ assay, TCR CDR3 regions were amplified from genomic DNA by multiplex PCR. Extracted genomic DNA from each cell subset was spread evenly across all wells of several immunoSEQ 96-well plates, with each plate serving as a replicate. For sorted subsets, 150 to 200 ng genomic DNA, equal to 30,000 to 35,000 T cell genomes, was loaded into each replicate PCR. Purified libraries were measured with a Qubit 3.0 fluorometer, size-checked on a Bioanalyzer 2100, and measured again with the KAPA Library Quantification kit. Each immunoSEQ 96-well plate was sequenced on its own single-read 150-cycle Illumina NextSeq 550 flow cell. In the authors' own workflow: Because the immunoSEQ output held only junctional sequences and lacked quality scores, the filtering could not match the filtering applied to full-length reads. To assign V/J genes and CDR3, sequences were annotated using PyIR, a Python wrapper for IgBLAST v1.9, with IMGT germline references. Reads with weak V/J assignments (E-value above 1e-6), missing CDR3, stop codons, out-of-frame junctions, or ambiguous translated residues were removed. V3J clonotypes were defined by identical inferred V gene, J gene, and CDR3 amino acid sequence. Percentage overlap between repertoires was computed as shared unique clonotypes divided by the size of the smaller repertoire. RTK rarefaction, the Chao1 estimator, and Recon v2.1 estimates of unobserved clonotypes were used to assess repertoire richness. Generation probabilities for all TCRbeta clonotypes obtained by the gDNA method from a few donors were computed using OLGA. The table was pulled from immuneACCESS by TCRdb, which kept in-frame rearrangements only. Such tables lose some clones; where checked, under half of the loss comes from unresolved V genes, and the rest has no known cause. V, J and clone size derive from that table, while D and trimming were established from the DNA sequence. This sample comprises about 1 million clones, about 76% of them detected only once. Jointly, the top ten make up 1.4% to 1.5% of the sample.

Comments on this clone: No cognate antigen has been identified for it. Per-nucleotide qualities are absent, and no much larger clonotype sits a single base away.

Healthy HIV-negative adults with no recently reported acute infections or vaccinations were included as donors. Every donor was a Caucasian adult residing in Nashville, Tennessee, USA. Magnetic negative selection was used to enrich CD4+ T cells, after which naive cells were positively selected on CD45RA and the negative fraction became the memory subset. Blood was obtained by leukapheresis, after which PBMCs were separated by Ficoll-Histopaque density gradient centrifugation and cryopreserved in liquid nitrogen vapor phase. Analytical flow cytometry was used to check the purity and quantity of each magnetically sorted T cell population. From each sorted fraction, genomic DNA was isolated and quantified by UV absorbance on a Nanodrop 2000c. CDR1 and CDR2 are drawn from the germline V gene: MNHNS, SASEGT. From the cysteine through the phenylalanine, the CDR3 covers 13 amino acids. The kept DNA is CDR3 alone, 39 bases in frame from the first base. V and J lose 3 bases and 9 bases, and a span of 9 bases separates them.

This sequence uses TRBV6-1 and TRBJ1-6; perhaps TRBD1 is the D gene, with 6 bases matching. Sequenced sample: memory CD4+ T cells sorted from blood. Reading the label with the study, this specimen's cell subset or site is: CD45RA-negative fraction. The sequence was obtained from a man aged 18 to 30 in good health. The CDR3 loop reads CASSEQTGSPLHF. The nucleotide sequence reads TGTGCCAGCAGTGAGCAGACAGGTTCACCCCTCCACTTT.